A selection of T cell receptor beta chains follows, all from one sample in a study of T cell responses to AZD1222 COVID-19 vaccine. The repertoire was sequenced with immunoSEQ multiplex PCR; TCRdb's copy has only in-frame clones and lacks some. This table has about 180,000 clones, 85% to 90% appearing once. The specimen comprised peripheral blood, sampled on day 0 of AZD1222 vaccination. These receptors all stem from an adult in good health. The CDR3 runs from the conserved cysteine through the conserved F or W. Fields, in order: CDR3 DNA, CDR3 protein, J gene, clone size, D gene, V gene. D genes are given only for firm matches. Clone size is stated in some rows and not others, as once, few, many or a class when expanded.

TGTGCCAGCAGCTTTCCTAGCGGGGGTCCGACGCCCTACGAGCAGTACTTC | CASSFPSGGPTPYEQYF | TRBJ2-7 | - | TRBD2 | TRBV7-9
TGTGCCAGCAGCTTAGGGAGGGAATCCACAACTAATGAAAAACTGTTTTTT | CASSLGRESTTNEKLFF | TRBJ1-4 | - | - | TRBV7-9
TGTGCCAGCAGGTCCTCGACTAGCGGGAGCTACGAGCAGTACTTC | CASRSSTSGSYEQYF | TRBJ2-7 | - | TRBD2 | TRBV28
TGTGCCAGCAGCTTAGTGCAGGGGCATGGCGAGCAGTACTTC | CASSLVQGHGEQYF | TRBJ2-7 | - | - | TRBV7-9
TGTGCCAGCAGGCCTCCTGCGGTCAATGAGCAGTTCTTC | CASRPPAVNEQFF | TRBJ2-1 | - | - | TRBV6-2/TRBV6-3
TGTGCCAGCAGATCTACCGGCAGTCAGCCCCAGCATTTT | CASRSTGSQPQHF | TRBJ1-5 | - | - | TRBV28
TGCGCCAGCAGCGAGAGTATGGGAGAGACCCAGTACTTC | CASSESMGETQYF | TRBJ2-5 | - | - | TRBV5-1
TGTGCCAGCAGCTTGGGTACGACGATAGAAAAACTGTTTTTT | CASSLGTTIEKLFF | TRBJ1-4 | - | - | TRBV5-8
TGTGCCAGCTCACCTAAGATCGGGGGTTTTGATTCACCCCTCCACTTT | CASSPKIGGFDSPLHF | TRBJ1-6 | - | - | TRBV18
TGTGCCTGCCCTAGGGGGACTGCGAACACTGAAGCTTTCTTT | CACPRGTANTEAFF | TRBJ1-1 | - | - | TRBV30
TGTGCCAGCAGTCAAACAGGGGACTATGGCTACACCTTC | CASSQTGDYGYTF | TRBJ1-2 | - | TRBD1 | TRBV6-6
TGTGCCAGCAGTCCGAAAGGAGGCATCAGGAACACTGAAGCTTTCTTT | CASSPKGGIRNTEAFF | TRBJ1-1 | few | - | TRBV3-1/TRBV3-2
TGTGCCAGCAGTCTAGGACTAGCGGGGGGTCCTAGCACAGATACGCAGTATTTT | CASSLGLAGGPSTDTQYF | TRBJ2-3 | - | TRBD2 | TRBV28
TGTGCCAGCAGTACAAGACTTTCCGGGGAGCTGTTTTTT | CASSTRLSGELFF | TRBJ2-2 | - | - | TRBV28
TGTGCCAGCAGTCCACAAAGTAGGGGCGGCTACACCTTC | CASSPQSRGGYTF | TRBJ1-2 | - | - | TRBV25-1
TGTGCCAGCACCCGGAGGGGTGGGCACACCGGGGAGCTGTTTTTT | CASTRRGGHTGELFF | TRBJ2-2 | - | - | TRBV5-8
TGTGCCAGCAGCCGCGACCAGAACACTGAAGCTTTCTTT | CASSRDQNTEAFF | TRBJ1-1 | - | - | TRBV6-5
TGTGCCAGCAGGGGACAGGGGAGCACAGATACGCAGTATTTT | CASRGQGSTDTQYF | TRBJ2-3 | - | TRBD1 | TRBV5-5
TGTGCCAGCAGCTTGGTAGGATATGCCACCGGGGAGCTGTTTTTT | CASSLVGYATGELFF | TRBJ2-2 | - | - | TRBV5-6
TGTGCCAGCAGTGGTCCCGGGACAGGGCCAGATACGCAGTATTTT | CASSGPGTGPDTQYF | TRBJ2-3 | - | TRBD1 | TRBV2
TGTGCCAGCATCCCTCCCGGGACCCAGGGCTATGGCTACACCTTC | CASIPPGTQGYGYTF | TRBJ1-2 | - | - | TRBV28
TGCAGCTGTCGGATGGGGCCCTACGAGCAGTACTTC | CSCRMGPYEQYF | TRBJ2-7 | - | - | TRBV29-1
TGTGCCACCAGTGATACCCCTGACAGGGGAAAGGACTATGGCTACACCTTC | CATSDTPDRGKDYGYTF | TRBJ1-2 | once | TRBD1 | TRBV24-1